The 4 T cell receptor beta chains reported below all come from one sample, sequenced in a study of Ad26.COV2.S vaccination and SARS-CoV-2 variants (dated by TCRdb to the early 2020s). The sample's treatment or condition label, in plain terms: roughly 19 received Ad26.COV2.S at low or high dose, single or two shots; 5 received placebo; per-sample allocation not given. Repertoires of vaccine and placebo recipients were sequenced from samples taken on day 63 after the first injection. Libraries were constructed by the immunoSEQ multiplex PCR assay. TCRdb's version of the immuneACCESS table is confined to in-frame rearrangements and falls short of the full clone set. An unresolved V gene accounts for under half of the shortfall where checked; the remainder is of unknown origin. For this sample there are 350,000 to 450,000 clones; around four fifths appear just once. Of the sample, around 7.3% falls within the top ten clones.

Sequencing used peripheral blood, obtained in a trial of Ad26.COV2.S vaccine versus placebo. All receptors come from a person aged 18-60 years who received the Ad26.COV2.S COVID-19 vaccine or a placebo.

This clone was detected a few times. V usage is TRBV4-3 and J usage is TRBJ1-1; no clear D gene. Deletions cut 5 bases from V and 7 bases from J, with 11 bases between. Germline-derived CDR1 and CDR2 are LGHNA and YSLEER. The CDR3 loop spans 12 amino acids. CDR3 sequence (DNA): TGCGCCAGCAGCTTTCTCGGTTTTGAAGCTTTCTTT. Protein sequence: CASSFLGFEAFF.

This clone was seen only a few times. The chain carries TRBV7-9 and TRBJ1-3; tentatively, D is TRBD1 (5 bases). This CDR3 region has 14 residues. The germline CDR1 and CDR2 sequences are SEHNR and FQNEAQ (reference sequence). Trimming stripped 2 bases from V and 4 bases from J, with 9 bases between. The CDR3 loop is CASSLQGRGNTIYF. For the CDR3, the DNA is TGTGCCAGCAGCTTACAGGGTCGAGGAAACACCATATATTTT.

This sequence joins TRBV30 and TRBJ2-3; TRBD2 might be the D (7 bases). The CDR3 runs to 12 residues. V was clipped by 3 bases and J by 4 bases, with 8 bases between them. Germline-derived CDR1 and CDR2 are GTSNPN and SVGIG (reference sequence). The CDR3 is CAWSGGPDTQYF. Written as DNA, the CDR3 is TGTGCCTGGAGCGGGGGGCCAGATACGCAGTATTTT.

The chain has TRBV4-3 and TRBJ1-3, with 8 bases lining up with TRBD1. The germline V gene has CDR1 LGHNA and CDR2 YSLEER. The CDR3 runs 17 residues. Germline trimming cut 3 bases from V and 1 base from J; bases unmatched to any gene: 8. The CDR3: CASSQKTGAASGNTIYF. CDR3 DNA: TGCGCCAGCAGCCAGAAGACAGGGGCTGCATCTGGAAACACCATATATTTT.